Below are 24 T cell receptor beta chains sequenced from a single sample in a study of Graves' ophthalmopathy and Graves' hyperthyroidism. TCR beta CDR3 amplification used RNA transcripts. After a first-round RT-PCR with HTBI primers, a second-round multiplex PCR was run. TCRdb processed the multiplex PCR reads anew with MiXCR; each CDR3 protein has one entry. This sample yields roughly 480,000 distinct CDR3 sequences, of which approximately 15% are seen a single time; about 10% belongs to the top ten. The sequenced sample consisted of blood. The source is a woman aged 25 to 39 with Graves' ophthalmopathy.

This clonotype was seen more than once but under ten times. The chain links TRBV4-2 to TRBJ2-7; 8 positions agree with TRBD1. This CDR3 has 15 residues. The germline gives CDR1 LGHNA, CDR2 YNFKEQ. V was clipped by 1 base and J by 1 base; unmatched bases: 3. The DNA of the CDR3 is TGTGCCAGCAGCCAAGCGACAGGGGATTCCTACGAGCAGTACTTC. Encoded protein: CASSQATGDSYEQYF.

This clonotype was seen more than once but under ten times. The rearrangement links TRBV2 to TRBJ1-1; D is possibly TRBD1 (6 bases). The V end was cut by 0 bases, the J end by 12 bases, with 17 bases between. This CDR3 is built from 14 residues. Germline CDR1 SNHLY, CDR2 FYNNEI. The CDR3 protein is CASSEAPVDRTSFF. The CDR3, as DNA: TGTGCCAGCAGTGAAGCGCCGGTGGACAGAACCTCTTTCTTT.

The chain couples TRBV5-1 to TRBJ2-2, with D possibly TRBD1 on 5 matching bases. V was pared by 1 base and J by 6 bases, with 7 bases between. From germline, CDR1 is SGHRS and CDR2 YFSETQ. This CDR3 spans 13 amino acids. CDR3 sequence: CASSLKQAGELFF. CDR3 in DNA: TGCGCCAGCAGCTTGAAACAGGCCGGGGAGCTGTTTTTT.

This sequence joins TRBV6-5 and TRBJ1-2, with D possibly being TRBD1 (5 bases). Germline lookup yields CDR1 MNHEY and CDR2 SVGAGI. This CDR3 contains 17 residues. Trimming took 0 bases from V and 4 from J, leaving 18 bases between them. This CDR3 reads CASSYSSSGGSSYGYTF. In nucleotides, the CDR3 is TGTGCCAGCAGTTACTCAAGTAGCGGGGGAAGCAGCTATGGCTACACCTTC.

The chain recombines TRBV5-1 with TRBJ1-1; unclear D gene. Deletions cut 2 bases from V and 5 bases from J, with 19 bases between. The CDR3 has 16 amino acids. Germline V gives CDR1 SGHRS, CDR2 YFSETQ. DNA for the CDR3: TGCGCCAGCAGCTTTACATGGCCACCCTCAAGGACTGAAGCTTTCTTT. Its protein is CASSFTWPPSRTEAFF.

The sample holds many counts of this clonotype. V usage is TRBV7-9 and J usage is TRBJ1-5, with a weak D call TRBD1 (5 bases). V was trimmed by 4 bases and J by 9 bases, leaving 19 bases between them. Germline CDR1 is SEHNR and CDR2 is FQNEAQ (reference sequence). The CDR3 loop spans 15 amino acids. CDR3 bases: TGTGCCAGCAGCTCCTCGGGGACCGCGCTAGGGCCCCAGCATTTT. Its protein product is CASSSSGTALGPQHF.

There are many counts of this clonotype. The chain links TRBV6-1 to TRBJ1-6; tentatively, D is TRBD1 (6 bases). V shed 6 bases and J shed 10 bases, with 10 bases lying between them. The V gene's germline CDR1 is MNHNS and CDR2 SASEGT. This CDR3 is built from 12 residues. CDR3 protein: CASRDTGSPLHF. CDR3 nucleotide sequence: TGTGCCAGCAGGGATACAGGGTCACCCCTCCACTTT.

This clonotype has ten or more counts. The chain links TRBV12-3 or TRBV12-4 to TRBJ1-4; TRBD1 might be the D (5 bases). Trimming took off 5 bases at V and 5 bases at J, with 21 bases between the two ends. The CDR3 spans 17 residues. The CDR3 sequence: CASSPARPSGWNEKLFF. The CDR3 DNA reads TGTGCCAGCAGTCCCGCCCGCCCATCAGGGTGGAATGAAAAACTGTTTTTT.

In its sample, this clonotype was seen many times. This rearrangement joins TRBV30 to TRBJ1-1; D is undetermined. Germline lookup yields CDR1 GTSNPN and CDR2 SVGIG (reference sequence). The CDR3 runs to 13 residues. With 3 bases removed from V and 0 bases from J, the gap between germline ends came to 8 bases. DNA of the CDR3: TGTGCCTGGAGGGACCATATGAACACTGAAGCTTTCTTT. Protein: CAWRDHMNTEAFF.

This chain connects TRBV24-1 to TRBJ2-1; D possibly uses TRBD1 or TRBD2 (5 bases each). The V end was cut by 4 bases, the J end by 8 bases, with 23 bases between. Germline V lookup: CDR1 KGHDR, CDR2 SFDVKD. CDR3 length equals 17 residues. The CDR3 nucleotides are TGTGCCACCAGTGACCCCTCATCTCGGGACCCCTCGGATGAGCAGTTCTTC. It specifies CATSDPSSRDPSDEQFF.

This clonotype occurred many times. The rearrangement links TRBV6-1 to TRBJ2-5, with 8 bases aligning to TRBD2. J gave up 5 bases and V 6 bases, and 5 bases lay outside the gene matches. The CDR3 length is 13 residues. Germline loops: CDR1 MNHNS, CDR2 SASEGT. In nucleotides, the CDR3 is TGTGCCAGCAGCGGACTAGCCAGTGAGACCCAGTACTTC. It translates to CASSGLASETQYF.

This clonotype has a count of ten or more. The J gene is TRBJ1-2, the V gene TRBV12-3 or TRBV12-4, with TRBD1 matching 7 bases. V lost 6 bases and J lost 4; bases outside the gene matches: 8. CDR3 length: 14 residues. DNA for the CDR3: TGTGCCAGCAGCCCCGGGACAGATATCTATGGCTACACCTTC. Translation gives CASSPGTDIYGYTF.

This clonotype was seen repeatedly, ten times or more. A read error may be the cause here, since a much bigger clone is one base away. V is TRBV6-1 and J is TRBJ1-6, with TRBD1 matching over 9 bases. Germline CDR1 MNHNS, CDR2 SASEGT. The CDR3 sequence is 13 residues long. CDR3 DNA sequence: TGTGCCGGCGGGACAGGGCTTAATTCACACCTCCACTTT. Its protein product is CAGGTGLNSHLHF.

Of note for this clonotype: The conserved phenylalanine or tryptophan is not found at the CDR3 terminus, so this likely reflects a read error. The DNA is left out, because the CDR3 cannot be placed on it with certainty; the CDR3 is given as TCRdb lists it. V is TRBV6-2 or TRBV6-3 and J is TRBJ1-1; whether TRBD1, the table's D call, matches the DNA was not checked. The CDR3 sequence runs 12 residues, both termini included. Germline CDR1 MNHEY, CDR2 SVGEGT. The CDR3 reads CASQGPNTEACL.

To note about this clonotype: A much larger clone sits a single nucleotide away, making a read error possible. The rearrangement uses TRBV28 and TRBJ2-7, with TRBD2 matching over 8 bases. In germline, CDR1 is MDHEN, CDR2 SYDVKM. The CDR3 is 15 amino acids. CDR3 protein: CTSTPRRGTRQEQYF. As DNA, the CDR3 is TGTACCAGCACCCCCCGGAGGGGGACTAGACAGGAGCAGTACTTC.

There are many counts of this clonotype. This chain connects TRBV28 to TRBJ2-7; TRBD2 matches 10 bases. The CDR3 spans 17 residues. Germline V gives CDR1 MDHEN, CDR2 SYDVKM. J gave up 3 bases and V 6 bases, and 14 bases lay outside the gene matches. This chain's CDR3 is CASSILETSGIYYEQYF. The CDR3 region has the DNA TGTGCCAGCAGCATCCTTGAAACTAGCGGGATTTACTACGAGCAGTACTTC.

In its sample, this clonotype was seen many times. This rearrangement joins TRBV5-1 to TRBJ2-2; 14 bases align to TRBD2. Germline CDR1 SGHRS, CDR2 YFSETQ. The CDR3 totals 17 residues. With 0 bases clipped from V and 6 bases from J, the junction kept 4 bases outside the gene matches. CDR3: CASSLAGTSGSAGELFF. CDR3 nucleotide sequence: TGCGCCAGCAGCTTGGCCGGGACTAGCGGGAGTGCCGGGGAGCTGTTTTTT.

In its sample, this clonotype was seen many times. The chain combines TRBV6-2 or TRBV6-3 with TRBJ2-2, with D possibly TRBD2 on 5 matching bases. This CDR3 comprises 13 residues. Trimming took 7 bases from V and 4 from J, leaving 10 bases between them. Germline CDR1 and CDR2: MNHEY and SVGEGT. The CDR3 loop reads CASMVAGTGELFF. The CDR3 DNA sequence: TGTGCCAGCATGGTGGCGGGCACCGGGGAGCTGTTTTTT.

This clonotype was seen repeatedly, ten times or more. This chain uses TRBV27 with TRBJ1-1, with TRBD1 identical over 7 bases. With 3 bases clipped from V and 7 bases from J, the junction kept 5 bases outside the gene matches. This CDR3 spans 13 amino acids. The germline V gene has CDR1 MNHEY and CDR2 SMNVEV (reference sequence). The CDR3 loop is CASSFNGQDEAFF. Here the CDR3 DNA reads TGTGCCAGCAGTTTTAACGGACAGGATGAAGCTTTCTTT.

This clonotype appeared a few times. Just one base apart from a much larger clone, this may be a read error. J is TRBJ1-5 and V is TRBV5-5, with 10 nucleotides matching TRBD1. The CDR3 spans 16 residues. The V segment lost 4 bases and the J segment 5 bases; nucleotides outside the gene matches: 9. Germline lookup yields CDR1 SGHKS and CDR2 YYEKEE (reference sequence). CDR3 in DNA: TGTGCCAGCAGCGCGGACAGGGGGGTGAGCGATCAGCCCCAGCATTTT. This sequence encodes CASSADRGVSDQPQHF.

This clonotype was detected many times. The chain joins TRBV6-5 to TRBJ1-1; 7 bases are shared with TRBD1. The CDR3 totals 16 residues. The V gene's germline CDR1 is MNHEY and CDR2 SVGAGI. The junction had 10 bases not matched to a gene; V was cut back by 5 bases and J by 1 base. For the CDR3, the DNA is TGTGCCAGCAGTCTACCTCGGACAGGTTCGAACACTGAAGCTTTCTTT. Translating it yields CASSLPRTGSNTEAFF.

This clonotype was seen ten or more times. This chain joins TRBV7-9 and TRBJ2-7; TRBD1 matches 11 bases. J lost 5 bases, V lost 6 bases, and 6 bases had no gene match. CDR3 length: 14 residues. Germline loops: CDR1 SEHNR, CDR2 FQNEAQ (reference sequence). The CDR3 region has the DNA TGTGCCAGCAGAGGACAGGGGGCGTCCCACGAGCAGTACTTC. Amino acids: CASRGQGASHEQYF.

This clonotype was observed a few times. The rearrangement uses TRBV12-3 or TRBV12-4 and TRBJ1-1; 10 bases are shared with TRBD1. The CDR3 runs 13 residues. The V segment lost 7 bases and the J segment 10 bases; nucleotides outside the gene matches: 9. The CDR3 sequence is CASNLDRGPRAFF. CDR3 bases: TGTGCCAGCAACCTCGACAGGGGGCCGAGAGCTTTCTTT.

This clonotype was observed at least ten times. The CDR3 sequence is CAVSTGDSNQPQHF. The CDR3 DNA reads TGTGCCGTCTCGACAGGAGATAGCAATCAGCCCCAGCATTTT. The V and J genes are TRBV15 and TRBJ1-5, with TRBD1 as a possible D gene (6 bases). CDR3 size: 14 residues. Germline loops: CDR1 LNHNV, CDR2 YYDKDF (reference sequence). Trimming pared 11 bases from V and 0 bases from J, leaving 14 bases between.